This T cell receptor (beta chain) came from a study of cytomegalovirus exposure and HLA in healthy donors. Germline CDR1 and CDR2: SEHNR and FQNEAQ (reference sequence). The CDR3 contains 18 residues. Trimming cost V 2 bases and J 4 bases; bases outside gene matches: 15. Notes on this clone: What it recognizes is unknown.

The PCR made use of 60 Vbeta and 13 Jbeta primers. Generated by immunoSEQ multiplex PCR, the TCRdb table keeps only in-frame clones and is missing some. The profile shows about 160,000 clones, more than 80% of them singletons. Study-wide results and limits: In a later analysis, several top co-occurrence clusters appeared linked to parvovirus B19, influenza, CMV and Epstein-Barr virus. According to the study, approximately 150 TCR beta chains were cytomegalovirus-associated.

This receptor was obtained from a woman in her 30s in good health and CMV-seropositive. The sample consisted of PBMCs. The chain employs TRBV7-9 and TRBJ1-2, with TRBD1 identical over 8 bases. The CDR3: CASSLQSWRSGGGYGYTF. CDR3 nucleotides: TGTGCCAGCAGCTTACAGTCTTGGAGGTCAGGGGGCGGCTATGGCTACACCTTC.